These 11 T cell receptor beta chains came from one sample sequenced in a study of blood T cell repertoires in COVID-19. Here immunoSEQ multiplex PCR was the method, and the copy in TCRdb shows in-frame clones only, minus some. The sample shows tens of thousands of clones, around 85% of them seen only once. Input material: peripheral blood. The receptors here all came from a human donor in a cohort sampled during active COVID-19.

J is TRBJ2-2 and V is TRBV12-5, with unresolved D. The ends were cut back, 8 bases at V and 0 bases at J, with 4 bases in the middle. The CDR3 is 12 residues long. Germline-derived CDR1 and CDR2 are LGHNT and FRNRAP. The CDR3: CASCANTGELFF. In DNA, the CDR3 is TGTGCTAGTTGCGCGAACACCGGGGAGCTGTTTTTT.

This clone showed up just once. V gene TRBV6-5 combines with J gene TRBJ1-5; 7 bases fit TRBD1. This CDR3 region has 14 residues. The J segment lost 7 bases and the V segment lost 4 bases, leaving 7 bases of the junction unmatched. Per the germline V gene, CDR1 is MNHEY and CDR2 is SVGAGI. The CDR3 bases are TGTGCCAGCAGTTCCGGGACAGATTGGCAGCCCCAGCATTTT. Protein product: CASSSGTDWQPQHF.

The V call is TRBV29-1, the J call TRBJ2-1, with TRBD1 matching over 9 bases. This CDR3 is 13 amino acids long. The junction had 11 bases not matched to a gene; V was cut back by 8 bases and J by 9 bases. Germline CDR1 is SQVTM and CDR2 is ANQGSEA. CDR3 residues: CSSTRDRDGEQFF. CDR3 DNA: TGCAGCTCTACCCGGGACAGGGACGGTGAGCAGTTCTTC.

The chain couples TRBV6-5 to TRBJ2-2, with TRBD1 identical over 10 bases. This CDR3 has 16 amino acids. Germline V gene data show CDR1 as MNHEY and CDR2 as SVGAGI. V lost 0 bases to trimming and J lost 3 bases; unmatched junction nucleotides: 1. The CDR3 protein is CASSYSGTGDTGELFF. The CDR3 bases are TGTGCCAGCAGTTACTCGGGGACAGGGGACACCGGGGAGCTGTTTTTT.

The CDR3 DNA sequence: TGTGCCAGCAGTGAAGATACAAGGGGGACAGGAACAGATACGCAGTATTTT. It specifies CASSEDTRGTGTDTQYF. The chain employs TRBV6-1 and TRBJ2-3; 8 nucleotides match TRBD1. Germline CDR1 reads MNHNS; CDR2 reads SASEGT. This CDR3 region has 17 residues. The junction had 9 bases not matched to a gene; V was cut back by 1 base and J by 3 bases.

To note about this clone: One end of the junction fails to match germline, which may point to a read error. The rearrangement links TRBV12-3 or TRBV12-4 to TRBJ1-1; D is uncertain. This CDR3 is 13 amino acids long. The CDR3: CASSPGLNTEAFF. CDR3 in DNA: TGTGCCAGCAGTCCAGGCCTGAACACGGAAGCTTTCTTT.

As DNA, the CDR3 is TGCGCCAGCAGCTTGGGTCAACTTCCAGGTAACACTGAAGCTTTCTTT. Translating gives CASSLGQLPGNTEAFF. The chain carries TRBV5-1 and TRBJ1-1; D unclear. V gave up 0 bases and J gave up 2 bases, with 14 bases separating them. The CDR3 covers 16 residues. Germline assignment: CDR1 SGHRS and CDR2 YFSETQ.

The CDR3 DNA is TGTGCCAGCAGCTTAGAGAGGCGGAACGAGCAGTACTTC. This translates into CASSLERRNEQYF. The genes are TRBV7-2 and TRBJ2-7; D is undetermined. CDR3 length equals 13 residues. The V and J ends lost 1 base and 5 bases respectively, with 9 bases between them. Germline CDR1 and CDR2: SGHTA and FQGNSA.

The chain links TRBV5-1 to TRBJ1-3; D is uncertain. This CDR3 has 16 amino acids. From germline, CDR1 is SGHRS and CDR2 YFSETQ. Trimming removed 0 bases from V and 0 bases from J, with 10 bases in between. CDR3 nucleotide sequence: TGCGCCAGCAGCTTGGCCGGGAGGTACTCTGGAAACACCATATATTTT. Translating gives CASSLAGRYSGNTIYF.

The genes are TRBV3-1 (or the pseudogene TRBV3-2) and TRBJ2-1, with TRBD2 identical over 9 bases. From germline, CDR1 is LGHDT and CDR2 YNNKEL (reference sequence). This CDR3 has 17 amino acids. The J segment lost 3 bases and the V segment lost 5 bases, leaving 11 bases of the junction unmatched. Here the CDR3 reads CASSLRAGTSSYNEQFF. As DNA, the CDR3 is TGTGCCAGCAGCTTACGCGCCGGGACTAGCAGCTACAATGAGCAGTTCTTC.

The chain joins TRBV5-1 to TRBJ2-5; 10 nucleotides agree with TRBD1. The CDR3 extends over 15 amino acids. V lost 3 bases to trimming and J lost 3 bases; unmatched junction nucleotides: 5. Germline V lookup: CDR1 SGHRS, CDR2 YFSETQ. CDR3 in amino acids: CASSSSGTGEETQYF. The CDR3 DNA follows: TGCGCCAGCAGCTCCTCCGGGACAGGGGAAGAGACCCAGTACTTC.